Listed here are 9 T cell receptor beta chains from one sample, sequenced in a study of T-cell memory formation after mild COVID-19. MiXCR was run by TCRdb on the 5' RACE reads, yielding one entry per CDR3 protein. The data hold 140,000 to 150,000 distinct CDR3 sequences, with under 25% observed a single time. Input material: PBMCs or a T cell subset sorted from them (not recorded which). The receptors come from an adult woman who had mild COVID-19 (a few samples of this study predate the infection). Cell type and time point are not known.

Here the CDR3 DNA reads TGTGCCAGCAGCACTTATGGGGGGTTGGAGACCCAGTACTTC. Residues: CASSTYGGLETQYF. The chain recombines TRBV7-3 with TRBJ2-5; D perhaps matches TRBD2 (6 bases). Trimming took 5 bases from V and 5 from J, leaving 15 bases between them. There are 14 residues in the CDR3. Germline assignment: CDR1 SGHTA and CDR2 FQGTGA.

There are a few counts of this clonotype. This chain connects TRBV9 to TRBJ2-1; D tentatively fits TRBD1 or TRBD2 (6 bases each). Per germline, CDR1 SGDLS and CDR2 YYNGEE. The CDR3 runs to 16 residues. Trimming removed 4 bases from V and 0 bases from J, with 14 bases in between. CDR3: CASSPGGPRSYNEQFF. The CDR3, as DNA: TGTGCCAGCAGCCCTGGGGGGCCTCGCTCCTACAATGAGCAGTTCTTC. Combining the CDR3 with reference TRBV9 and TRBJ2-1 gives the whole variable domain DSGVTQTPKHLITATGQRVTLRCSPRSGDLSVYWYQQSLDQGLQFLIQYYNGEERAKGNILERFSAQQFPDLHSELNLSSLELGDSALYFCASSPGGPRSYNEQFFGPGTRLTVL.

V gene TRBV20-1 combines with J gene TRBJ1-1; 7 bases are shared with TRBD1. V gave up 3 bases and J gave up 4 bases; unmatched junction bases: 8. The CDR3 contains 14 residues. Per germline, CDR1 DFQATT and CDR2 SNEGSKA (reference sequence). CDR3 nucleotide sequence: TGCAGTGCTAGCGAGACAGGGCAGGGCACTGAAGCTTTCTTT. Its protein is CSASETGQGTEAFF.

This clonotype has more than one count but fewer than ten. CDR3 sequence (DNA): TGCGCCAGCAGCCAAGATAGGTTTACTAGCGGGGGGCTCACAGATACGCAGTATTTT. Amino acid sequence: CASSQDRFTSGGLTDTQYF. The genes are TRBV4-1 and TRBJ2-3; 12 nucleotides match TRBD2. The V segment lost 0 bases and the J segment 2 bases; nucleotides outside the gene matches: 9. The germline CDR1 and CDR2 sequences are MGHRA and YSYEKL. CDR3 size: 19 residues.

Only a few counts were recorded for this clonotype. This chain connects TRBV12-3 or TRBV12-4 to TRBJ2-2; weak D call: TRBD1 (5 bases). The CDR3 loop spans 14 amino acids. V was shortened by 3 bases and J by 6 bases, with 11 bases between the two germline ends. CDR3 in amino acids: CASSFVQVAGELFF. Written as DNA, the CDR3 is TGTGCCAGCAGTTTCGTACAGGTGGCCGGGGAGCTGTTTTTT.

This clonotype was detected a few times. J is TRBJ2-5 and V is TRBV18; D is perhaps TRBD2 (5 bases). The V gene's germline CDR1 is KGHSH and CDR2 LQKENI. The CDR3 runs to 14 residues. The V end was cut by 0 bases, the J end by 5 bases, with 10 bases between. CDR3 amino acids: CASSPPSGVETQYF. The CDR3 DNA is TGTGCCAGCTCACCACCATCCGGGGTTGAGACCCAGTACTTC.

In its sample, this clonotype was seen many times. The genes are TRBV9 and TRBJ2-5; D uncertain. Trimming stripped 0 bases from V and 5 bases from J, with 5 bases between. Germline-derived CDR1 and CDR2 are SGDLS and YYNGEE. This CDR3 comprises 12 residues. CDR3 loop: CASSVAGETQYF. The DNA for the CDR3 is TGTGCCAGCAGCGTAGCCGGGGAGACCCAGTACTTC.

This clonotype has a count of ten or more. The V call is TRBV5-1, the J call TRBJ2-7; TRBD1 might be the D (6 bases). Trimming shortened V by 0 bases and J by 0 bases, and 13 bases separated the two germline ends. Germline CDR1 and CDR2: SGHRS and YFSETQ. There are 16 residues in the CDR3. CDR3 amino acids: CASSLGQVLYSYEQYF. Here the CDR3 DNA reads TGCGCCAGCAGCTTGGGACAGGTCTTGTACTCCTACGAGCAGTACTTC.

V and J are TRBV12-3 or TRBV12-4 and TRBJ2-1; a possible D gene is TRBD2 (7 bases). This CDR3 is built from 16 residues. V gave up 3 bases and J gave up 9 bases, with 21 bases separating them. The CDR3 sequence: CASSFGRGRIVAEQFF. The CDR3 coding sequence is TGTGCCAGCAGTTTCGGGCGGGGGCGCATAGTTGCTGAGCAGTTCTTC.